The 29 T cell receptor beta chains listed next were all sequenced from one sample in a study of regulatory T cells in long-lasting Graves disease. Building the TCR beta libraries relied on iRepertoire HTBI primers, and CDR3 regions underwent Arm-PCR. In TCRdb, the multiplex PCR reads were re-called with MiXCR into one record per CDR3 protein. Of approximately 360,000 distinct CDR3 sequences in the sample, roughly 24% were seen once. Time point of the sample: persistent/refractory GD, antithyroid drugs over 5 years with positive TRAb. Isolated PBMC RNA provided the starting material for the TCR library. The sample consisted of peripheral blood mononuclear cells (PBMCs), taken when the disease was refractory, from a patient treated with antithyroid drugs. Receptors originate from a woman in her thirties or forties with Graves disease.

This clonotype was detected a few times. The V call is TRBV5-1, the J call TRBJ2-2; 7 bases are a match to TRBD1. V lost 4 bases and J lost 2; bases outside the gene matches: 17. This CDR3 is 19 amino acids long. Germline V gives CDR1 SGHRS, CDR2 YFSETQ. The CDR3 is CASSPEGQEMVANTGELFF. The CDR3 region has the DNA TGCGCCAGCAGCCCGGAAGGACAGGAGATGGTGGCCAACACCGGGGAGCTGTTTTTT.

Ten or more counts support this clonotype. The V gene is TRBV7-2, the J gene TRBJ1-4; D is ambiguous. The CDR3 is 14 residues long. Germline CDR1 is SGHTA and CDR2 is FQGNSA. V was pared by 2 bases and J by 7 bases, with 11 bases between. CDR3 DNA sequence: TGTGCCAGCAGCTTATGGTCACGGTCTGAAAAACTGTTTTTT. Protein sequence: CASSLWSRSEKLFF.

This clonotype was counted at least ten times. In nucleotides, the CDR3 is TGTGCCAGCAGCTTGATGGGGCGCCACGACTATGGCTACACCTTC. It codes for CASSLMGRHDYGYTF. J is TRBJ1-2 and V is TRBV5-6; D might be TRBD1 (5 bases). V was clipped by 1 base and J by 3 bases, with 13 bases between them. The CDR3 consists of 15 residues. Germline CDR1 SGHDT, CDR2 YYEEEE.

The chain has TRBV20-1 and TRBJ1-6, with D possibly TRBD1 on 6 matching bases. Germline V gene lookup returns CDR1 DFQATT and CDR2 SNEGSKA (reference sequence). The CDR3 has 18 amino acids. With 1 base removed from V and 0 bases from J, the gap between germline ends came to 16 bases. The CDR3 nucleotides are TGCAGTGCTAGAGTCACCGGGGGCGGTAACTCCTATAATTCACCCCTCCACTTT. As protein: CSARVTGGGNSYNSPLHF.

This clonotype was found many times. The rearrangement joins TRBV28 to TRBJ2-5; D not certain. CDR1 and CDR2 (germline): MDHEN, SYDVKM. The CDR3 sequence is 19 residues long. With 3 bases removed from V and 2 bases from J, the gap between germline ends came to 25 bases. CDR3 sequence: CASSFQDGSSGPLQETQYF. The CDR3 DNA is TGTGCCAGCAGTTTCCAAGATGGCTCTTCAGGACCTTTACAAGAGACCCAGTACTTC.

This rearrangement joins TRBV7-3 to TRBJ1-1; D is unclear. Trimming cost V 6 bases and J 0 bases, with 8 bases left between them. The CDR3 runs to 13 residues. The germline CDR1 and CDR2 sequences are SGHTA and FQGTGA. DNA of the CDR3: TGTGCCAGCAGAGCTGGACTGAACACTGAAGCTTTCTTT. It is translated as CASRAGLNTEAFF.

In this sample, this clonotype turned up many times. The CDR3, as DNA: TGTGCCAGCAATCGGGACAGTAATCAGCCCCAGCATTTT. Its translation: CASNRDSNQPQHF. The chain has TRBV2 and TRBJ1-5; the match to TRBD1 covers 7 bases. Looked up from germline, CDR1 is SNHLY and CDR2 is FYNNEI. The CDR3 totals 13 residues. With 7 bases clipped from V and 4 bases from J, the junction kept 4 bases outside the gene matches.

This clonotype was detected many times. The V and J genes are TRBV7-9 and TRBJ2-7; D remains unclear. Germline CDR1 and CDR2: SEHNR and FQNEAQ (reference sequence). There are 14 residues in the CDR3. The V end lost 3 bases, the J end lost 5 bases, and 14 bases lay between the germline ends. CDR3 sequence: CASSLTALIHEQYF. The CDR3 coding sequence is TGTGCCAGCAGCTTGACGGCCCTCATACACGAGCAGTACTTC.

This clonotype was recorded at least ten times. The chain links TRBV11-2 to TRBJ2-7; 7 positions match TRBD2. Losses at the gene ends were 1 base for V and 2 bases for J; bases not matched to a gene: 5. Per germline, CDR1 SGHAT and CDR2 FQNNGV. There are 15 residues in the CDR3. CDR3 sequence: CASSLGRELPYEQYF. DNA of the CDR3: TGTGCCAGCAGCTTAGGGCGGGAGTTGCCCTACGAGCAGTACTTC.

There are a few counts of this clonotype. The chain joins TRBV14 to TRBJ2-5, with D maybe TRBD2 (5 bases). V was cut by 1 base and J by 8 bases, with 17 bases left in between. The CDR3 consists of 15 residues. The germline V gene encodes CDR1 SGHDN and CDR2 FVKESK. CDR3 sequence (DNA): TGTGCCAGCAGCCAAGGGGCTAGCCCCCCAACTACCCAGTACTTC. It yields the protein CASSQGASPPTTQYF.

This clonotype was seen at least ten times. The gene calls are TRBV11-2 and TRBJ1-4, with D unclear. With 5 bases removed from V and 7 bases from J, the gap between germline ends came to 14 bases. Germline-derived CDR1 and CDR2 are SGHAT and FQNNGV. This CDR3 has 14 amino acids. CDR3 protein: CASSTTGKGEKLFF. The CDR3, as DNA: TGTGCCAGCAGCACCACCGGTAAAGGTGAAAAACTGTTTTTT.

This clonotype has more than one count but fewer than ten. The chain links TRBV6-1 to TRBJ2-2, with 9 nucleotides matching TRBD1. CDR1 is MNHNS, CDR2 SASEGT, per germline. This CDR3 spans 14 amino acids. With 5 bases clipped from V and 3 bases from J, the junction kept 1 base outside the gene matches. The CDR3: CASSRDRDTGELFF. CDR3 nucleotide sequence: TGTGCCAGCAGTAGGGACAGGGACACCGGGGAGCTGTTTTTT.

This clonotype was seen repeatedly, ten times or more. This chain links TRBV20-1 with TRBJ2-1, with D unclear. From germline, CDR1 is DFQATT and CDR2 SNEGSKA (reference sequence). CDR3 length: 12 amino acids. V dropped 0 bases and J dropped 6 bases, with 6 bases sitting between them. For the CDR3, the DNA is TGCAGTGCTAGAGAGGCCTTCAATGAGCAGTTCTTC. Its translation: CSAREAFNEQFF.

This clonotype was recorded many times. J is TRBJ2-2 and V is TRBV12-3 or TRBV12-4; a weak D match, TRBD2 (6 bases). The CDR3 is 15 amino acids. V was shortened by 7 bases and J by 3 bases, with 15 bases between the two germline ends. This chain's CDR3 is CASKFGGIHTGELFF. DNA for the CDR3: TGTGCCAGCAAATTCGGCGGGATACACACCGGGGAGCTGTTTTTT.

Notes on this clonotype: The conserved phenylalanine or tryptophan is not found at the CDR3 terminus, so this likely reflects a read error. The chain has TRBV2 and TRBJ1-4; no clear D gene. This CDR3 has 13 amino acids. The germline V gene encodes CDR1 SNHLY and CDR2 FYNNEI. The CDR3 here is CVSSDMPRLNLFL. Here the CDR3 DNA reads TGTGTCAGCAGTGACATGCCGCGGTTAAATCTGTTTCTT.

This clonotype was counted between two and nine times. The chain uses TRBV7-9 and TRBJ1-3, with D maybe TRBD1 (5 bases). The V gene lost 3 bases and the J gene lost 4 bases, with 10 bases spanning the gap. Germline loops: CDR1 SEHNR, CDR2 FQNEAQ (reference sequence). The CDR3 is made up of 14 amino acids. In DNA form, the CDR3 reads TGTGCCAGCAGCTTTTTCAGGGACGGAAACACCATATATTTT. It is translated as CASSFFRDGNTIYF.

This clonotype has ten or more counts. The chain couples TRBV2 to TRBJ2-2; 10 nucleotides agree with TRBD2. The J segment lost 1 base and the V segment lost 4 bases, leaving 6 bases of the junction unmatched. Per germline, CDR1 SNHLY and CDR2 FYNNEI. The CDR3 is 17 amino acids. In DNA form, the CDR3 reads TGTGCCAGCAGTGGAGGACTAGCGGACTGGAACACCGGGGAGCTGTTTTTT. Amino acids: CASSGGLADWNTGELFF.

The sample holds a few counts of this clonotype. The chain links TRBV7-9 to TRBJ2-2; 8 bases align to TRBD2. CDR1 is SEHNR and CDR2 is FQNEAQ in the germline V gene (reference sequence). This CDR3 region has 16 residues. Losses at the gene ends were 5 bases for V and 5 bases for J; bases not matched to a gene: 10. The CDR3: CASSPRAGGGTGELFF. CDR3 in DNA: TGTGCCAGCAGCCCAAGGGCGGGAGGAGGTACCGGGGAGCTGTTTTTT.

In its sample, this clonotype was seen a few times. In nucleotides, the CDR3 is TGTGCCAGCAGTCTTCCCCTGGCGAGGCAGTATTTT. Its protein is CASSLPLARQYF. This sequence joins TRBV27 and TRBJ2-3, with D unresolved. Germline-derived CDR1 and CDR2 are MNHEY and SMNVEV (reference sequence). With 5 bases removed from V and 11 bases from J, the gap between germline ends came to 14 bases. CDR3 length equals 12 residues.

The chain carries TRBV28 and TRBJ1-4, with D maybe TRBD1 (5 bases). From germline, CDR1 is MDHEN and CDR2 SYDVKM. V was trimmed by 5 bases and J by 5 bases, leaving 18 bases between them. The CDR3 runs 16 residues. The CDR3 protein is CASSPSSGEVNEKLFF. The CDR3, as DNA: TGTGCCAGCAGTCCCTCGTCGGGGGAGGTCAATGAAAAACTGTTTTTT.

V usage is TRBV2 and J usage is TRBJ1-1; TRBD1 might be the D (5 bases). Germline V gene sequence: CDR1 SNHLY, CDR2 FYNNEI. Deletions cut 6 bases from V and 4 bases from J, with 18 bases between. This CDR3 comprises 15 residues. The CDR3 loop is CASRGLQGPATEAFF. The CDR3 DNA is TGTGCCAGCAGGGGCCTCCAGGGACCGGCCACTGAAGCTTTCTTT.

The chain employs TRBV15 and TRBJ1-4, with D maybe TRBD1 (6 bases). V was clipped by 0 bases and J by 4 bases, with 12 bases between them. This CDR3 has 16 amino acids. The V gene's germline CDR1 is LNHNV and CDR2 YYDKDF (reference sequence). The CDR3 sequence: CATSRDSGAVNEKLFF. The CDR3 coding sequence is TGTGCCACCAGCAGAGATTCAGGGGCGGTTAATGAAAAACTGTTTTTT. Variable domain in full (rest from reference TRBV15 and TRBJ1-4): DAMVIQNPRYQVTQFGKPVTLSCSQTLNHNVMYWYQQKSSQAPKLLFHYYDKDFNNEADTPDNFQSRRPNTSFCFLDIRSPGLGDTAMYLCATSRDSGAVNEKLFFGSGTQLSVL.

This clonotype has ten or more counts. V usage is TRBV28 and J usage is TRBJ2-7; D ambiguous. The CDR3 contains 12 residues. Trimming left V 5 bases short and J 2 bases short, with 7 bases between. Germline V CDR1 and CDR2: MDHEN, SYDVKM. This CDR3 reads CASSETTYEQYF. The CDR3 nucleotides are TGTGCCAGCAGTGAGACAACCTACGAGCAGTACTTC.

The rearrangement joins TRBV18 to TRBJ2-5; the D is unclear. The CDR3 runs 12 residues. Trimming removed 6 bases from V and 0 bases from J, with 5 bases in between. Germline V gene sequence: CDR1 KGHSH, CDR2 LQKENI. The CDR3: CASSTNQETQYF. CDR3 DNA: TGTGCCAGCTCTACCAACCAAGAGACCCAGTACTTC. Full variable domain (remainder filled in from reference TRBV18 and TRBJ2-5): NAGVMQNPRHLVRRRGQEARLRCSPMKGHSHVYWYRQLPEEGLKFMVYLQKENIIDESGMPKERFSAEFPKEGPSILRIQQVVRGDSAAYFCASSTNQETQYFGPGTRLLVL.

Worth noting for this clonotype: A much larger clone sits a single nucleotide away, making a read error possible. CDR3 sequence: CASSLPGGHGQYF. CDR3 nucleotide sequence: TGTGCCAGCAGTTTACCGGGAGGGCACGGGCAGTACTTC. V and J are TRBV28 and TRBJ2-7; 8 bases match TRBD2. Looked up from germline, CDR1 is MDHEN and CDR2 is SYDVKM. Unmatched junction bases numbered 6, after V lost 2 bases and J lost 9 bases. The CDR3 totals 13 residues.

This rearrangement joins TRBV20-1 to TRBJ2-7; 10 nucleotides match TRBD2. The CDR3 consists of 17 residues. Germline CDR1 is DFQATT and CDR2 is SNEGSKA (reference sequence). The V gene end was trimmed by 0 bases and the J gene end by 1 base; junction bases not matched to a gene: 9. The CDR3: CSARDLAGENGSYEQYF. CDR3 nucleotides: TGCAGTGCTAGAGATCTAGCGGGAGAAAACGGTTCCTACGAGCAGTACTTC.

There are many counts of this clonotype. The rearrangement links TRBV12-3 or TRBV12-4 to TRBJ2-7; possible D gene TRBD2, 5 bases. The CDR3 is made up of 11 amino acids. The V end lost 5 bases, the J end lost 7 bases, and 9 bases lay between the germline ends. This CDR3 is CASSDGIEQYF. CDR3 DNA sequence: TGTGCCAGCAGTGACGGGATAGAGCAGTACTTC.

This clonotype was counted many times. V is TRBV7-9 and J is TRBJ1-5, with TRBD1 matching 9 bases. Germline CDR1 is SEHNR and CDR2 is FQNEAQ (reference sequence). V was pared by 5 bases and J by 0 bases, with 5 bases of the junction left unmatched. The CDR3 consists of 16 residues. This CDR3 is CASSVGQGNSNQPQHF. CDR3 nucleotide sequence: TGTGCCAGCAGCGTGGGACAGGGAAATAGCAATCAGCCCCAGCATTTT.

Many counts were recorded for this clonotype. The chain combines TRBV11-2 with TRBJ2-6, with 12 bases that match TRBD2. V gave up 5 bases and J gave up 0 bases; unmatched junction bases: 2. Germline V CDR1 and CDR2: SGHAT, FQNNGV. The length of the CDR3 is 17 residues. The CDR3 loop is CASSRGLAGSGANVLTF. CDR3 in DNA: TGTGCCAGCAGCCGGGGACTAGCGGGCTCTGGGGCCAACGTCCTGACTTTC.